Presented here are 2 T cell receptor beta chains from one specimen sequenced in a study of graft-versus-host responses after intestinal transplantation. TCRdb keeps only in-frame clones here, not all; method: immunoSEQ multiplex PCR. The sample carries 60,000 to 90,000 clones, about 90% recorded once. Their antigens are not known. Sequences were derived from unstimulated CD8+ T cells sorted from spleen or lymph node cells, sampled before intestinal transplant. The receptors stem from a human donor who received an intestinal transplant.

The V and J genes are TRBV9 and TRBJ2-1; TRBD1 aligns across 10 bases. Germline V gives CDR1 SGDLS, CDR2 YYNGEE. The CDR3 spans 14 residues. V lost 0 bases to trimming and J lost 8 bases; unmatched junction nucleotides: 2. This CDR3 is CASSVGQGADEQFF. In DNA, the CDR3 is TGTGCCAGCAGCGTAGGACAGGGGGCGGATGAGCAGTTCTTC.

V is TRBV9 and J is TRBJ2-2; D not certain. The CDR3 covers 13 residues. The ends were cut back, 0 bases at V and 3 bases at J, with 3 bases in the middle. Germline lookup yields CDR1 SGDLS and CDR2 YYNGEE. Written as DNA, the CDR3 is TGTGCCAGCAGCGTAGTAGACACCGGGGAGCTGTTTTTT. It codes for CASSVVDTGELFF. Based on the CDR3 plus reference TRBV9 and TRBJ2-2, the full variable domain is DSGVTQTPKHLITATGQRVTLRCSPRSGDLSVYWYQQSLDQGLQFLIQYYNGEERAKGNILERFSAQQFPDLHSELNLSSLELGDSALYFCASSVVDTGELFFGEGSRLTVL.